This TCR beta chain was obtained from a study of blood T cells in healthy people across ages. A second PCR, run for about 7 to 11 cycles, used a sample-barcoded 5' primer plus a J-beta primer mix. TCRdb itself ran the 5' RACE reads through MiXCR, one entry per CDR3 protein. This table holds 750,000 to 850,000 distinct CDR3 sequences, around 25% found once. The CDR3 is 15 amino acids. CDR1 is SGHAT and CDR2 is FQNNGV in the germline V gene. A remark on this clonotype: The junction and the germline gene differ at one end; a read error may be behind it.

The study drew donors from healthy Caucasian individuals in Russia aged roughly 6 to 90. The study isolated at least 7 million PBMCs from each sample. These data also featured in a second study, about T cells of mothers and their children.

Sequencing was done on a sample of blood. The receptor was derived from a boy younger than 18 in good health. The rearrangement uses TRBV11-2 and TRBJ2-2; 8 nucleotides agree with TRBD1. CDR3 DNA sequence: TGTGCCAGCAGCCTGGTGCAGGGGGCAACCGGGGAGTTGTTTTTT. Translation gives CASSLVQGATGELFF.